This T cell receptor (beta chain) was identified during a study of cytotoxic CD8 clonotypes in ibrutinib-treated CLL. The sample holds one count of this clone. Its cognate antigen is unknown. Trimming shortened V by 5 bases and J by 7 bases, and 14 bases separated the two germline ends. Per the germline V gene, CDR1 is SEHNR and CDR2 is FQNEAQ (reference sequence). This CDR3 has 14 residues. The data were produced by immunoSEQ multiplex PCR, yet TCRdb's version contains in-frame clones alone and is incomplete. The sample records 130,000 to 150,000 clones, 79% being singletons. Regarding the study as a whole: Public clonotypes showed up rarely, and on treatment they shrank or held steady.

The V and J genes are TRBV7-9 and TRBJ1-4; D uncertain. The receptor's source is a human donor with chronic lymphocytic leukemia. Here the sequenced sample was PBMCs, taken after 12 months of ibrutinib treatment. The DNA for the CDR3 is TGTGCCAGCAGCCCCGCGGGAGGGAGTGAAAAACTGTTTTTT. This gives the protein CASSPAGGSEKLFF.